The 24 T cell receptor beta chains reported below all come from one sample, sequenced in a study of memory CD4+ T cells and cytomegalovirus serostatus. The sort gate was single viable CD3+CD4+CD8-CD45RO+ cells for memory CD4+ T cells. Measured with immunoSEQ multiplex PCR; TCRdb has only the in-frame clones, and not every one. The sample consists of about 60,000 clones, roughly 80% of them appearing once. The sequenced material came from memory CD4+ T cells from blood. These receptors all come from an adult in good health and CMV-seronegative.

The chain employs TRBV19 and TRBJ2-7; the D gene is possibly TRBD1 (5 bases). CDR1 is LNHDA, CDR2 SQIVND, per germline (reference sequence). Trimming removed 4 bases from V and 7 bases from J, with 14 bases in between. The CDR3 is 13 residues long. DNA for the CDR3: TGTGCCAGTAGTACCGGCAGGGTAGGGGAGCAGTACTTC. As protein: CASSTGRVGEQYF.

V gene TRBV5-4 combines with J gene TRBJ2-2, with 9 bases identical to TRBD1. The CDR3 sequence is 14 residues long. J gave up 3 bases and V 9 bases, and 6 bases lay outside the gene matches. Looked up from germline, CDR1 is SGHNT and CDR2 is YYREEE (reference sequence). The CDR3 region is CATRTGEDTGELFF. CDR3 sequence (DNA): TGTGCCACCCGGACAGGGGAGGACACCGGGGAGCTGTTTTTT.

Only a few counts were recorded for this clone. In DNA form, the CDR3 reads TGTGCCAGCAGGCGGGCGTGGGGCACAGATACGCAGTATTTT. Amino acid sequence: CASRRAWGTDTQYF. The gene calls are TRBV2 and TRBJ2-3, with D perhaps TRBD2 (5 bases). Germline V gives CDR1 SNHLY, CDR2 FYNNEI. This CDR3 is built from 14 residues. Deletions cut 6 bases from V and 1 base from J, with 11 bases between.

The chain uses TRBV29-1 and TRBJ1-1, with D possibly TRBD1 on 5 matching bases. Trimming took off 6 bases at V and 5 bases at J, with 19 bases between the two ends. CDR3 length equals 14 residues. Germline CDR1 is SQVTM and CDR2 is ANQGSEA. The CDR3 protein is CSVVTGPSGTEAFF. The CDR3 nucleotides are TGCAGCGTAGTTACAGGTCCCTCGGGTACTGAAGCTTTCTTT.

The chain's CDR3 is CASSADPVSSYEQYF. The CDR3 nucleotides read TGTGCCAGCAGCGCGGACCCTGTGAGCTCCTACGAGCAGTACTTC. The V gene is TRBV9, the J gene TRBJ2-7; no definite D call. CDR3 length: 15 amino acids. V was cut by 3 bases and J by 0 bases, with 13 bases left in between. From germline, CDR1 is SGDLS and CDR2 YYNGEE.

The CDR3 DNA follows: TGTGCCAGCAGCGTGGCGGGACACTCCACAGATACGCAGTATTTT. This codes for CASSVAGHSTDTQYF. V usage is TRBV7-8 and J usage is TRBJ2-3; D possibly uses TRBD1 or TRBD2 (6 bases each). The CDR3 has 15 amino acids. V was pared by 5 bases and J by 2 bases, with 14 bases between. CDR1 and CDR2 from the germline V gene are SGHVS and FQNEAQ. Filled out from reference TRBV7-8 and TRBJ2-3, the complete variable domain reads GAGVSQSPRYKVAKRGQDVALRCDPISGHVSLFWYQQALGQGPEFLTYFQNEAQLDKSGLPSDRFFAERPEGSVSTLKIQRTQQEDSAVYLCASSVAGHSTDTQYFGPGTRLTVL.

The genes are TRBV12-5 and TRBJ2-2, with 8 bases that match TRBD2. V dropped 3 bases and J dropped 4; count of bases not matched to a gene: 7. This CDR3 region has 16 residues. Germline assignment: CDR1 LGHNT and CDR2 FRNRAP. The CDR3 reads CASGFLGTRGTGELFF. The CDR3 nucleotides read TGTGCTAGTGGTTTTTTGGGGACTAGAGGCACCGGGGAGCTGTTTTTT.

This clone was picked up one time. The rearrangement uses TRBV18 and TRBJ1-5, with TRBD1 matching over 11 bases. CDR1 is KGHSH, CDR2 LQKENI, per germline. With 3 bases clipped from V and 6 bases from J, the junction kept 4 bases outside the gene matches. The CDR3 is 15 amino acids. For the CDR3, the DNA is TGTGCCAGCTCACCGGGACAGGGGGTGGGTCAGCCCCAGCATTTT. Its protein product is CASSPGQGVGQPQHF.

The rearrangement joins TRBV7-8 to TRBJ2-1, with D possibly being TRBD2 (6 bases). The CDR3 is 16 residues long. The V end was cut by 5 bases, the J end by 2 bases, with 16 bases between. Germline CDR1 and CDR2: SGHVS and FQNEAQ. CDR3: CASSPRTGVTYNEQFF. DNA for the CDR3: TGTGCCAGCAGCCCCAGAACGGGAGTAACCTACAATGAGCAGTTCTTC.

This sequence joins TRBV19 and TRBJ2-3; D gene unclear. This CDR3 is built from 14 residues. CDR1 and CDR2 (germline): LNHDA, SQIVND (reference sequence). With 0 bases removed from V and 3 bases from J, the gap between germline ends came to 7 bases. CDR3 coding DNA: TGTGCCAGTAGTATAGAAGGTGGAACAGATACGCAGTATTTT. It encodes CASSIEGGTDTQYF.

V gene TRBV7-9 combines with J gene TRBJ2-7; D gene unclear. The CDR3 contains 13 residues. Germline V lookup: CDR1 SEHNR, CDR2 FQNEAQ (reference sequence). The V gene lost 3 bases and the J gene lost 6 bases, with 12 bases spanning the gap. The CDR3 is CASSLRRTGEQYF. In DNA form, the CDR3 reads TGTGCCAGCAGCTTGAGGAGAACGGGCGAGCAGTACTTC. Using reference TRBV7-9 and TRBJ2-7 for the parts outside the CDR3, the full variable domain is DTGVSQNPRHKITKRGQNVTFRCDPISEHNRLYWYRQTLGQGPEFLTYFQNEAQLEKSRLLSDRFSAERPKGSFSTLEIQRTEQGDSAMYLCASSLRRTGEQYFGPGTRLTVT.

V and J are TRBV29-1 and TRBJ2-5; TRBD2 is a possible D gene (6 bases). Germline V gene sequence: CDR1 SQVTM, CDR2 ANQGSEA. V was trimmed by 7 bases and J by 5 bases, leaving 17 bases between them. CDR3 length: 13 residues. The DNA for the CDR3 is TGCAGCGCCGGACCCCTTGGAGGGGAGACCCAGTACTTC. It translates to CSAGPLGGETQYF.

CDR3 nucleotide sequence: TGTGCCAGCAGTGATGGTAGCTCCTATAATTCACCCCTCCACTTT. It is translated as CASSDGSSYNSPLHF. The V and J genes are TRBV2 and TRBJ1-6; D gene ambiguous. Trimming stripped 3 bases from V and 0 bases from J, with 6 bases between. The germline V gene encodes CDR1 SNHLY and CDR2 FYNNEI. This CDR3 has 15 residues.

The rearrangement joins TRBV6-5 to TRBJ1-1, with D tentatively TRBD1 (6 bases). Trimming took 7 bases from V and 7 from J, leaving 22 bases between them. The CDR3 is 15 residues long. Per germline, CDR1 MNHEY and CDR2 SVGAGI. The CDR3 DNA is TGTGCCAGCACCTCAACTTGGGGGCGAGGTGGTGAAGCTTTCTTT. Its protein product is CASTSTWGRGGEAFF.

The chain has TRBV19 and TRBJ1-1; no reliable D call. Trimming took 3 bases from V and 4 from J, leaving 9 bases between them. This CDR3 region has 13 residues. Germline V lookup: CDR1 LNHDA, CDR2 SQIVND (reference sequence). The CDR3 loop reads CASSIVGFTEAFF. The CDR3 DNA reads as TGTGCCAGTAGTATCGTAGGGTTCACTGAAGCTTTCTTT.

The chain recombines TRBV6-6 with TRBJ1-2; 7 bases agree with TRBD1. The CDR3 has 14 amino acids. V trimming: 4 bases; J trimming: 0 bases; junction bases outside the gene matches: 2. Germline lookup yields CDR1 MNHNY and CDR2 SVGAGI (reference sequence). In nucleotides, the CDR3 is TGTGCCAGCAGTTCGACAGGGACTAACTATGGCTACACCTTC. As protein: CASSSTGTNYGYTF.

The chain joins TRBV6-5 to TRBJ2-1; 7 bases match TRBD1. Germline values: CDR1 MNHEY, CDR2 SVGAGI. V gave up 3 bases and J gave up 6 bases; unmatched junction bases: 11. This CDR3 has 16 amino acids. CDR3 nucleotide sequence: TGTGCCAGCAGTTATCAGATGACAGGGTTCGGCAATGAGCAGTTCTTC. Protein sequence: CASSYQMTGFGNEQFF.

The sample holds one count of this clone. The V and J genes are TRBV2 and TRBJ1-5; 8 nucleotides align to TRBD1. With 5 bases clipped from V and 6 bases from J, the junction kept 6 bases outside the gene matches. CDR3 length: 14 amino acids. From germline, CDR1 is SNHLY and CDR2 FYNNEI. As DNA, the CDR3 is TGTGCCAGCAGTTTAGACACAGGGGGTCAGCCCCAGCATTTT. It is translated as CASSLDTGGQPQHF.

The J gene is TRBJ2-3, the V gene TRBV19; perhaps D is TRBD1 or TRBD2 (5 bases each). The ends were cut back, 8 bases at V and 10 bases at J, with 16 bases in the middle. CDR1 is LNHDA and CDR2 is SQIVND in the germline V gene (reference sequence). The CDR3 totals 12 residues. In DNA form, the CDR3 reads TGTGCCAGTGAGGGTCAGACAGCCCCGCAGTATTTT. Translating it yields CASEGQTAPQYF.

This chain uses TRBV19 with TRBJ2-7, with D tentatively TRBD2 (6 bases). The CDR3 length is 14 residues. The V end lost 3 bases, the J end lost 4 bases, and 13 bases lay between the germline ends. The germline CDR1 and CDR2 sequences are LNHDA and SQIVND (reference sequence). This CDR3 reads CASSIGAGTYEQYF. The DNA for the CDR3 is TGTGCCAGTAGTATCGGGGCAGGGACTTACGAGCAGTACTTC.

The chain joins TRBV27 to TRBJ2-6; tentatively, D is TRBD1 (6 bases). CDR1 is MNHEY, CDR2 SMNVEV, per germline (reference sequence). Between the trimmed V and J ends, which lost 5 bases and 0 bases, there was a span of 8 bases. The CDR3 totals 15 residues. The CDR3 coding sequence is TGTGCCAGCAGTAGCAGGGGCTCTGGGGCCAACGTCCTGACTTTC. Protein product: CASSSRGSGANVLTF. The full variable domain, its missing parts supplied by reference TRBV27 and TRBJ2-6, is EAQVTQNPRYLITVTGKKLTVTCSQNMNHEYMSWYRQDPGLGLRQIYYSMNVEVTDKGDVPEGYKVSRKEKRNFPLILESPSPNQTSLYFCASSSRGSGANVLTFGAGSRLTVL.

The chain links TRBV4-2 to TRBJ2-5; 8 bases align to TRBD2. The CDR3 loop spans 15 amino acids. The V and J ends lost 4 bases and 0 bases, in that order; junction bases with no gene match: 4. The germline gives CDR1 LGHNA, CDR2 YNFKEQ. The CDR3 nucleotides read TGTGCCAGCAGCCCCGGGACTAGGGACCAAGAGACCCAGTACTTC. This translates into CASSPGTRDQETQYF.

This clone has more than one count but fewer than ten. The chain joins TRBV7-2 to TRBJ2-1; D not certain. The ends were cut back, 5 bases at V and 0 bases at J, with 14 bases in the middle. This CDR3 has 16 residues. CDR1 and CDR2 (germline): SGHTA, FQGNSA. CDR3 region: CASSLGSTRSYNEQFF. The CDR3 DNA follows: TGTGCCAGCAGCCTGGGGTCTACCCGCTCCTACAATGAGCAGTTCTTC.

This clone came up a few times. CDR3 residues: CASSLGRTGNYGYTF. The CDR3 coding sequence is TGTGCCAGCAGCTTAGGTAGGACGGGTAACTATGGCTACACCTTC. The chain is built from TRBV11-3 and TRBJ1-2, with D uncertain. Germline CDR1 and CDR2: SGHNT and YENEEA. Deletions cut 1 base from V and 1 base from J, with 10 bases between. The CDR3 contains 15 residues.